This note documents a single T cell receptor (beta chain) sequence. Its antigen remains unknown. This specimen belongs to a study of cytomegalovirus exposure and HLA in healthy donors. Across the whole study: Some 85 million unique TCRs, all from HLA-typed donors, were included in an early release of the data. General observations from the study: Previous analysis showed most TCR beta V segments were productive about 90% or about 30% of the time.

The V segment lost 3 bases and the J segment 2 bases; nucleotides outside the gene matches: 6. This CDR3 has 16 amino acids. CDR1 and CDR2 from the germline V gene are MGHDK and SYGVNS. PCR used 60 Vbeta primers and 13 Jbeta primers. Repertoires were generated with immunoSEQ multiplex PCR, while TCRdb's copy carries only in-frame clones and drops some. Of 110,000 or so clones detected, 65% to 90% appear once; the ten largest clones hold less than 2.5%. Sequencing was performed on PBMCs. The TCR sequence derives from a woman in her twenties or thirties in good health and CMV-seronegative. The genes are TRBV25-1 and TRBJ2-2; 7 bases align to TRBD2. The CDR3 nucleotides are TGTGCCAGCAGTGATAGGAGCGGGATCAACACCGGGGAGCTGTTTTTT. Translation: CASSDRSGINTGELFF.